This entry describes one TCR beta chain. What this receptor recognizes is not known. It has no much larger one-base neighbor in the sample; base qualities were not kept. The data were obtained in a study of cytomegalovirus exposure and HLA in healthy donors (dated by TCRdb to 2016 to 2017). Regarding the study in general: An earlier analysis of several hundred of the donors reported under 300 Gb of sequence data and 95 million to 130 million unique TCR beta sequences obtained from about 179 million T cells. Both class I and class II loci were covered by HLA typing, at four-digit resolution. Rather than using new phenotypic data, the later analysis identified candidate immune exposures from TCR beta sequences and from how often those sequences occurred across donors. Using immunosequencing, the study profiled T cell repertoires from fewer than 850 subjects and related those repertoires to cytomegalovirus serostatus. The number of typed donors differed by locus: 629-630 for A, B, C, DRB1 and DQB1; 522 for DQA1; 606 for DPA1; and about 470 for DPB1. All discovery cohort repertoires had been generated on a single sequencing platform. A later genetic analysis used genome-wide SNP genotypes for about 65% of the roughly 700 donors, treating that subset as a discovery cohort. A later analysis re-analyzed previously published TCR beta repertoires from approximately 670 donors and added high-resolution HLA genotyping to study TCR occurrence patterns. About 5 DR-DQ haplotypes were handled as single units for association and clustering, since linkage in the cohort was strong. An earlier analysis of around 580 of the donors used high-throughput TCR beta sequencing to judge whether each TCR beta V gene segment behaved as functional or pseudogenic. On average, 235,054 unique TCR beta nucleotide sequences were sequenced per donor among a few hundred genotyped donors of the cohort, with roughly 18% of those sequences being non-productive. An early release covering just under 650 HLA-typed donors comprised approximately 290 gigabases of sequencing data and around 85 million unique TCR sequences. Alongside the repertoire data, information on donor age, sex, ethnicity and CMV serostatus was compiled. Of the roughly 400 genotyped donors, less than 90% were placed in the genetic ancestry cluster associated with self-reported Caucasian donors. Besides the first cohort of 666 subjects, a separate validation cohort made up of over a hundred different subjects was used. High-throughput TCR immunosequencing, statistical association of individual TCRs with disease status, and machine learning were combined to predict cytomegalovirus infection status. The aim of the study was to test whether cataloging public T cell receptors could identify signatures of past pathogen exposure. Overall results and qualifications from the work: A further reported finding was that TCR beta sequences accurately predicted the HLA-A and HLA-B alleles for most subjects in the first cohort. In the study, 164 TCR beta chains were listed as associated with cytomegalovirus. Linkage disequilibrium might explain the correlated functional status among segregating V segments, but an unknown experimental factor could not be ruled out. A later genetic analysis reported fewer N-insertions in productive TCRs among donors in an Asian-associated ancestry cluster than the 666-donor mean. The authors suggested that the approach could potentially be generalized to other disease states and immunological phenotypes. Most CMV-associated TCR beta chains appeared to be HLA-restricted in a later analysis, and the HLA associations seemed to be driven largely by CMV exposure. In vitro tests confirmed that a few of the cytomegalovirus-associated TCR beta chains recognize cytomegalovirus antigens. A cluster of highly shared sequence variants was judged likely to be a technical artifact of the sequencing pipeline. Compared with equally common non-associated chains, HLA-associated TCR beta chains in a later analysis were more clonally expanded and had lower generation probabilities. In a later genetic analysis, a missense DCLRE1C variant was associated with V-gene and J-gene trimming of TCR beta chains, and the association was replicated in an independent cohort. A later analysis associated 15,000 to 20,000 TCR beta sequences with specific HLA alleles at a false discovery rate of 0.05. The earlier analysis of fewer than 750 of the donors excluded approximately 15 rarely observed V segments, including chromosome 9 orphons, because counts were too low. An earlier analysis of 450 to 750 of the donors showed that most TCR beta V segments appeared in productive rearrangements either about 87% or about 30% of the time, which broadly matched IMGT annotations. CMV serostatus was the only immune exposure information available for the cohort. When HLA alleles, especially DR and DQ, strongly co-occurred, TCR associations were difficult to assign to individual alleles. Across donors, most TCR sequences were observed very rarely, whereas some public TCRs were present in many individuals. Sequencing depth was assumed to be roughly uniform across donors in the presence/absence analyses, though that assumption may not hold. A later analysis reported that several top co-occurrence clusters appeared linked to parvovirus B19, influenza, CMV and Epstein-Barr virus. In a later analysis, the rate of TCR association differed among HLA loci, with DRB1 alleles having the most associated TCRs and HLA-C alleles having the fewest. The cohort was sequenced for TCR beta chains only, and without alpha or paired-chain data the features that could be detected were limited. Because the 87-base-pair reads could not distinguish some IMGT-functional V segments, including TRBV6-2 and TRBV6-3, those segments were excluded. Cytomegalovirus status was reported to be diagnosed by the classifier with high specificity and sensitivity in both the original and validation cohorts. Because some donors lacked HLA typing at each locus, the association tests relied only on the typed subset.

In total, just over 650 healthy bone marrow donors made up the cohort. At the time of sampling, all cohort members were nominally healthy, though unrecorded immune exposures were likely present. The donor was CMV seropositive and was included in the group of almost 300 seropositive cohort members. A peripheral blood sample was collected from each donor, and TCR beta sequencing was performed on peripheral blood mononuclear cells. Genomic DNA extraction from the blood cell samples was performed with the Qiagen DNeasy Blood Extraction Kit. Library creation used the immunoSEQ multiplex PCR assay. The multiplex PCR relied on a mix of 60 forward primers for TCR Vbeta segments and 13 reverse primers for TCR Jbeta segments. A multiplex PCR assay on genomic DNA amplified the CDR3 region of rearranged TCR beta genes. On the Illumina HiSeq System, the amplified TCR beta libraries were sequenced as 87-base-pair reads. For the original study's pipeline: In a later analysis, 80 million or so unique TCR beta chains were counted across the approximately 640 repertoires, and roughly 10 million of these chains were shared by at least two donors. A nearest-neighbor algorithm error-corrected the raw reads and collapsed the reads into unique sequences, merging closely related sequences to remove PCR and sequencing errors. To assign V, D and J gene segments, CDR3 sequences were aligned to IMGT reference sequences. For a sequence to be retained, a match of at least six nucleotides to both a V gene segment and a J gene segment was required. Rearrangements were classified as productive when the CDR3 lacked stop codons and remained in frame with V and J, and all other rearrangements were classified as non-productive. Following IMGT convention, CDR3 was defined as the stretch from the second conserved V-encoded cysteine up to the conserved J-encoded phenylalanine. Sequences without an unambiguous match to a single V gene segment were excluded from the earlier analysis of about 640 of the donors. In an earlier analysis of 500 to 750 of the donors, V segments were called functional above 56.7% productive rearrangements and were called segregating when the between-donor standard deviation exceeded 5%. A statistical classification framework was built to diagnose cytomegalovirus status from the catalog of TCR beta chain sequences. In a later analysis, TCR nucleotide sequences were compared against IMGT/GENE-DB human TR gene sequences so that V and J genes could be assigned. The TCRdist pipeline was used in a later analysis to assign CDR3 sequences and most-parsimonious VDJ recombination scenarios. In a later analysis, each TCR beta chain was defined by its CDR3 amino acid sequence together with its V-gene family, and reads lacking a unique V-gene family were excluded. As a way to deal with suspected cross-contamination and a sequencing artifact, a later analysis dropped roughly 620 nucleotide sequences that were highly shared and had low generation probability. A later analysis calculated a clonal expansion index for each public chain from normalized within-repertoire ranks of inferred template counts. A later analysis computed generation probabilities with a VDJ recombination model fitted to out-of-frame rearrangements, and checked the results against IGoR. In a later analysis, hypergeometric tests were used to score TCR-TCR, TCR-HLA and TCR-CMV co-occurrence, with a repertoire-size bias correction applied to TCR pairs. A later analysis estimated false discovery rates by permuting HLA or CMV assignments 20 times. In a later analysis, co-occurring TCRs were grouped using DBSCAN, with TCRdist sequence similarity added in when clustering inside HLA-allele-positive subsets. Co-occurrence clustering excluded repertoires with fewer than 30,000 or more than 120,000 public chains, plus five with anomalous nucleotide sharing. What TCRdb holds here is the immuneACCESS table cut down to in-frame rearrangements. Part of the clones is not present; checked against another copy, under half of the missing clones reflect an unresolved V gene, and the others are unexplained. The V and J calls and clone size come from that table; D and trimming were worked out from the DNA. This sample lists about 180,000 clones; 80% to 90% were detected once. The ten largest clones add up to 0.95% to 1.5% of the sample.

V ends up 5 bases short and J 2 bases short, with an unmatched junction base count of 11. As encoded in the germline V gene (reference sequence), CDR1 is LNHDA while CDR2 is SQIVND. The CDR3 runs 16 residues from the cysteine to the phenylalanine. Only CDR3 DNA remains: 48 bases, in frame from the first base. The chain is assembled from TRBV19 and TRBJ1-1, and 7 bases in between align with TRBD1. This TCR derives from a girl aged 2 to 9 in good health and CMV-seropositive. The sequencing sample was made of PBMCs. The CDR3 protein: CASSQRPGTENTEAFF. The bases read TGTGCCAGTAGTCAACGACCCGGGACAGAAAACACTGAAGCTTTCTTT. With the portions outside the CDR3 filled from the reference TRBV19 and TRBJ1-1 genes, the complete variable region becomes DGGITQSPKYLFRKEGQNVTLSCEQNLNHDAMYWYRQDPGQGLRLIYYSQIVNDFQKGDIAEGYSVSREKKESFPLTVTSAQKNPTAFYLCASSQRPGTENTEAFFGQGTRLTVV.